This T cell receptor beta chain came from a study of blood T cell repertoires in COVID-19. There are 11 residues in the CDR3. Germline-derived CDR1 and CDR2 are DFQATT and SNEGSKA (reference sequence). With 3 bases removed from V and 8 bases from J, the gap between germline ends came to 7 bases. Assay: immunoSEQ multiplex PCR; the TCRdb copy retains only in-frame clones and omits some. The profile shows approximately 230,000 clones, about 80% of them singletons. The source of this sequence is a man aged 35-49 years who had recovered from COVID-19. V gene TRBV20-1 combines with J gene TRBJ2-2; perhaps TRBD2 as D (5 bases). Sequencing was carried out using PBMCs or T cells enriched from blood (not recorded which). The DNA for the CDR3 is TGCAGTGCTAGGGGGAGAGGGGAGCTGTTTTTT. This encodes CSARGRGELFF.